The entry below describes one T cell receptor (beta chain). Data came from immunoSEQ multiplex PCR; TCRdb stores just in-frame clones and leaves some out. The data hold around 54,000 clones, with around four fifths observed a single time. This record comes from a study of blood T cell repertoires in COVID-19. Turning to the study itself: T cells, B-cell-depleted T cells, or PBMCs supplied cDNA or gDNA.

Enrollees, about 18 to 89 years old, lived in 25 or so US areas. Participants' own reports of clinical history determined their cohort assignment. CDR1 SGHVS and CDR2 FNYEAQ come from the germline V gene. V dropped 5 bases and J dropped 2 bases, with 12 bases sitting between them. The CDR3 consists of 15 residues. Sequences were obtained from PBMCs or T cells enriched from blood (not recorded which). The clonotype was recovered from a woman between 45 and 60 years old with acute COVID-19. This chain links TRBV7-6 with TRBJ1-4; D is uncertain. CDR3 region: CASSLRTGTNEKLFF. In DNA form, the CDR3 reads TGTGCCAGCAGCCTGCGGACGGGGACTAATGAAAAACTGTTTTTT.